What follows are 4 T cell receptor beta chains derived from one specimen sequenced in a study of human T cells and chemical hapten exposure. A single record per CDR3 protein comes from TCRdb applying MiXCR to the RACE reads. Among around 99,000 distinct CDR3 sequences listed, roughly 12% were seen once. Sample time point: patch test 1, 2 weeks after DPC sensitization. Treatment defined: therapeutic diphenylcyclopropenone sensitization with weekly scalp DPC. The sample in question was whole blood, obtained in connection with sensitization to the hapten diphenylcyclopropenone (DPC). The receptor source for this set is a woman in her thirties or forties with alopecia areata. Some clones in this sample may be carry-over from other donors' samples.

This clonotype was detected ten times or more. The chain carries TRBV5-1 and TRBJ2-3, with D possibly being TRBD1 (6 bases). The CDR3 has 11 amino acids. Germline CDR1 is SGHRS and CDR2 is YFSETQ. Between the trimmed V and J ends, which lost 5 bases and 6 bases, there was a span of 7 bases. The DNA of the CDR3 is TGCGCCAGCAGGAGGGGGGATACGCAGTATTTT. Amino acids: CASRRGDTQYF.

This clonotype turned up a few times. The chain carries TRBV7-3 and TRBJ2-2; 8 bases line up with TRBD1. The length of the CDR3 is 14 residues. The germline CDR1 and CDR2 sequences are SGHTA and FQGTGA. V was clipped by 6 bases and J by 5 bases; unmatched bases: 5. The CDR3 DNA sequence: TGTGCCAGCAGTACAGGGGGAGGAACCGGGGAGCTGTTTTTT. It translates to CASSTGGGTGELFF.

This clonotype was detected a few times. As DNA, the CDR3 is TGTGCCAGCAGTTACCGAGGGACTATCCAAGAGACCCAGTACTTC. Translating gives CASSYRGTIQETQYF. This chain connects TRBV6-2 or TRBV6-3 to TRBJ2-5, with 7 bases matching TRBD2. After removal of 2 bases from V and 1 base from J, the junction contained 4 bases not matched to a gene. The CDR3 is made up of 15 amino acids. Germline V gene lookup returns CDR1 MNHEY and CDR2 SVGEGT.

This clonotype was seen a handful of times. This chain uses TRBV9 with TRBJ2-7; unclear D gene. The CDR3 sequence is 15 residues long. The V and J ends lost 0 bases and 2 bases respectively, with 12 bases between them. Germline-derived CDR1 and CDR2 are SGDLS and YYNGEE. CDR3 region: CASSVESSPAYEQYF. The CDR3 nucleotides are TGTGCCAGCAGCGTAGAGTCTAGTCCGGCCTACGAGCAGTACTTC.